Below, 8 T cell receptor beta chains from the same sample are listed, as sequenced in a study of early T cells in non-severe SARS-CoV-2 infection. One entry per CDR3 protein results from TCRdb running MiXCR on the 5' RACE reads. The sample includes about 86,000 distinct CDR3 sequences, about 15% seen only once; the top ten take over 6.5%. Sequences were obtained from whole blood. Receptors originate from an adult who was a healthcare worker with PCR-confirmed SARS-CoV-2 infection or an uninfected control (not recorded which).

The table lists this clonotype with a few counts. The chain links TRBV5-1 to TRBJ2-7; the D call may be TRBD1 or TRBD2 (5 bases each). The CDR3 covers 12 residues. CDR1 SGHRS and CDR2 YFSETQ come from the germline V gene. V was shortened by 0 bases and J by 7 bases, with 8 bases between the two germline ends. The CDR3 reads CASSLVGGEQYF. The CDR3 coding sequence is TGCGCCAGCAGCTTGGTTGGGGGTGAGCAGTACTTC.

This clonotype was counted a few times. The chain carries TRBV28 and TRBJ1-3, with 7 bases that match TRBD1. This CDR3 is 18 amino acids long. The germline CDR1 and CDR2 sequences are MDHEN and SYDVKM. The V segment lost 4 bases and the J segment 1 base; nucleotides outside the gene matches: 13. CDR3 residues: CASSSTGDWGPSGNTIYF. CDR3 sequence (DNA): TGTGCCAGCAGTTCTACAGGGGATTGGGGCCCATCTGGAAACACCATATATTTT.

This chain joins TRBV6-2 or TRBV6-3 and TRBJ2-3; D may be TRBD1 (6 bases). V lost 0 bases to trimming and J lost 2 bases, with 27 bases between them. Germline V CDR1 and CDR2: MNHEY, SVGEGT. This CDR3 has 21 amino acids. CDR3 residues: CASSYSSSGTRFDVSTDTQYF. CDR3 bases: TGTGCCAGCAGTTACTCGTCGTCCGGGACACGTTTTGATGTTTCCACAGATACGCAGTATTTT.

This clonotype was detected a few times. The chain couples TRBV7-9 to TRBJ1-1; D is unclear. CDR1 is SEHNR, CDR2 FQNEAQ, per germline (reference sequence). Trimming stripped 3 bases from V and 1 base from J, with 9 bases between. The CDR3 length is 14 residues. The CDR3 nucleotides read TGTGCCAGCAGCTTGGTGCAGGCGAACACTGAAGCTTTCTTT. Translation: CASSLVQANTEAFF.

The V and J genes are TRBV7-3 and TRBJ2-1; D could derive from TRBD1 or TRBD2 (6 bases each). V dropped 8 bases and J dropped 6 bases, with 29 bases sitting between them. From germline, CDR1 is SGHTA and CDR2 FQGTGA. This CDR3 has 18 amino acids. The CDR3 loop is CASSLSRGLASLSNEQFF. The DNA of the CDR3 is TGTGCCAGCTCCCTAAGCCGGGGGCTAGCCAGCTTGTCCAATGAGCAGTTCTTC. The full variable domain, rest sourced from reference TRBV7-3 and TRBJ2-1, is GAGVSQTPSNKVTEKGKYVELRCDPISGHTALYWYRQSLGQGPEFLIYFQGTGAADDSGLPNDRFFAVRPEGSVSTLKIQRTERGDSAVYLCASSLSRGLASLSNEQFFGPGTRLTVL.

The rearrangement links TRBV5-4 to TRBJ2-6; D ambiguous. This CDR3 spans 17 amino acids. V was cut by 0 bases and J by 0 bases, with 10 bases left in between. Germline-derived CDR1 and CDR2 are SGHNT and YYREEE (reference sequence). DNA of the CDR3: TGTGCCAGCAGCTTGGGGGGTGGCCACTCTGGGGCCAACGTCCTGACTTTC. This translates into CASSLGGGHSGANVLTF.

This chain uses TRBV28 with TRBJ2-7; a weak D match, TRBD1 (6 bases). Trimming pared 10 bases from V and 0 bases from J, leaving 13 bases between. Germline V gene lookup returns CDR1 MDHEN and CDR2 SYDVKM. The CDR3 is 13 residues long. CDR3 in amino acids: CATFTGNSYEQYF. DNA for the CDR3: TGTGCCACCTTCACAGGGAACTCCTACGAGCAGTACTTC.

The rearrangement links TRBV20-1 to TRBJ1-5; TRBD1 aligns across 7 bases. After removal of 6 bases from V and 0 bases from J, the junction contained 11 bases not matched to a gene. Germline assignment: CDR1 DFQATT and CDR2 SNEGSKA (reference sequence). This CDR3 contains 16 residues. Here the CDR3 reads CSAGTASRYSNQPQHF. CDR3 DNA: TGCAGTGCCGGGACAGCTTCCCGTTATAGCAATCAGCCCCAGCATTTT.